Below are 15 T cell receptor beta chains sequenced from a single sample in a study of tumour-infiltrating T cells in Burkitt lymphoma. Clones were sequenced by immunoSEQ multiplex PCR, and TCRdb holds only the in-frame ones, with some missing. Among fewer than 1,500 clones listed, roughly 84% were seen once. The sequenced sample consisted of tumor tissue. Source of these receptors: a human donor with Burkitt lymphoma.

In regard to this clone: A read error may account for a junction end that differs from germline. Other nucleotide sequences in the sample specify the same CDR3. The rearrangement joins TRBV7-9 to TRBJ1-2; no reliable D call. The CDR3 totals 13 residues. Germline loops: CDR1 SEHNR, CDR2 FQNEAQ (reference sequence). CDR3 residues: CASSLGMRAGYTF. CDR3 in DNA: TGTGCCAGCAGCTTAGGCATGAGGGCAGGCTATACCTTC.

The rearrangement links TRBV4-1 to TRBJ2-1; 7 bases are a match to TRBD2. V lost 2 bases, J lost 6 bases, and 4 bases stayed unmatched. CDR1 MGHRA and CDR2 YSYEKL come from the germline V gene. There are 14 residues in the CDR3. CDR3 bases: TGCGCCAGCAGCCAACCTGGGACTACCAATGAGCAGTTCTTC. Translating gives CASSQPGTTNEQFF.

The chain recombines TRBV11-2 with TRBJ2-1, with TRBD2 matching 12 bases. CDR1 and CDR2 from the germline V gene are SGHAT and FQNNGV. With 1 base clipped from V and 7 bases from J, the junction kept 2 bases outside the gene matches. The CDR3 runs to 15 residues. CDR3 amino acids: CASSLGLAGVNEQFF. CDR3 DNA sequence: TGTGCCAGCAGCTTAGGACTAGCGGGAGTAAATGAGCAGTTCTTC.

V is TRBV7-9 and J is TRBJ2-5; 8 nucleotides agree with TRBD2. V was clipped by 1 base and J by 0 bases; unmatched bases: 10. Germline assignment: CDR1 SEHNR and CDR2 FQNEAQ (reference sequence). The CDR3 sequence is 18 residues long. CDR3 DNA: TGTGCCAGCAGCTTAGTAACAGCGGGAGACGGGTACCAAGAGACCCAGTACTTC. Its translation is CASSLVTAGDGYQETQYF.

The rearrangement links TRBV7-6 to TRBJ2-1; TRBD2 matches 12 bases. V gave up 0 bases and J gave up 9 bases; unmatched junction bases: 0. The CDR3 has 14 residues. Germline-derived CDR1 and CDR2 are SGHVS and FNYEAQ. CDR3 coding DNA: TGTGCCAGCAGCTTAGCGACTAGCGGGGGTGAGCAGTTCTTC. Its protein is CASSLATSGGEQFF.

The V call is TRBV29-1, the J call TRBJ2-1; TRBD2 agrees at 10 bases. The junction had 2 bases not matched to a gene; V was cut back by 6 bases and J by 0 bases. The CDR3 spans 14 residues. Germline loops: CDR1 SQVTM, CDR2 ANQGSEA. For the CDR3, the DNA is TGCAGCGTACGGACTAGCGGCTCCTACAATGAGCAGTTCTTC. As protein: CSVRTSGSYNEQFF.

The chain uses TRBV29-1 and TRBJ2-5; TRBD1 matches at 9 bases. The germline V gene has CDR1 SQVTM and CDR2 ANQGSEA. The CDR3 loop spans 13 amino acids. The V gene end was trimmed by 5 bases and the J gene end by 4 bases; junction bases not matched to a gene: 5. The CDR3 spells CSVSDRGTETQYF. In DNA, the CDR3 is TGCAGCGTTTCCGACAGGGGGACAGAGACCCAGTACTTC.

The gene calls are TRBV2 and TRBJ2-5; D is perhaps TRBD2 (5 bases). The J call could be wrong; TRBJ2-7 is a better fit for the DNA end. This CDR3 region has 14 residues. Germline V lookup: CDR1 SNHLY, CDR2 FYNNEI. The CDR3 coding sequence is TGTGCCAGCAGTGATGGGGAGTCCTCCTACGAGCAGTACTTC. It encodes CASSDGESSYEQYF.

V usage is TRBV11-2 and J usage is TRBJ1-5; D is undetermined. There are 14 residues in the CDR3. Germline CDR1 and CDR2: SGHAT and FQNNGV. The V and J ends lost 5 bases and 7 bases respectively, with 15 bases between them. CDR3 loop: CASSLGGGLQPQHF. DNA for the CDR3: TGTGCCAGCAGCCTTGGAGGTGGTCTCCAGCCCCAGCATTTT.

This clone was counted a single time. The chain's CDR3 is CASSVDSSGEYNEQFF. As DNA, the CDR3 is TGTGCCAGCAGCGTAGATTCTAGCGGGGAGTACAATGAGCAGTTCTTC. The chain combines TRBV9 with TRBJ2-1; 9 bases agree with TRBD2. Germline trimming cut 0 bases from V and 4 bases from J; bases unmatched to any gene: 5. The CDR3 is made up of 16 amino acids. Germline lookup yields CDR1 SGDLS and CDR2 YYNGEE.

The chain is built from TRBV7-2 and TRBJ2-3; D unclear. Trimming took 2 bases from V and 4 from J, leaving 10 bases between them. CDR1 is SGHTA, CDR2 FQGNSA, per germline. CDR3 length equals 14 residues. The CDR3 DNA follows: TGTGCCAGCAGCTTATATAGTCCTCCAGATACGCAGTATTTT. The encoded protein is CASSLYSPPDTQYF.

The rearrangement links TRBV25-1 to TRBJ1-4; 8 bases align to TRBD1. V shed 3 bases and J 5 bases; nucleotides not matched to a gene: 11. Germline values: CDR1 MGHDK, CDR2 SYGVNS. The CDR3 sequence is 17 residues long. The CDR3 spells CASSDLKWDRTNEKLFF. The CDR3 nucleotides are TGTGCCAGCAGTGATCTCAAGTGGGACAGGACGAATGAAAAACTGTTTTTT. Full variable domain (outside the CDR3, taken from reference TRBV25-1 and TRBJ1-4): EADIYQTPRYLVIGTGKKITLECSQTMGHDKMYWYQQDPGMELHLIHYSYGVNSTEKGDLSSESTVSRIRTEHFPLTLESARPSHTSQYLCASSDLKWDRTNEKLFFGSGTQLSVL.

The genes are TRBV20-1 and TRBJ2-4; TRBD1 matches 7 bases. The length of the CDR3 is 11 residues. Unmatched junction bases numbered 3, after V lost 7 bases and J lost 6 bases. Germline CDR1 is DFQATT and CDR2 is SNEGSKA (reference sequence). The DNA for the CDR3 is TGCAGTGGACAGGGACGAAACATTCAGTACTTC. As protein: CSGQGRNIQYF.

V gene TRBV5-4 combines with J gene TRBJ2-7, with unresolved D. CDR1 is SGHNT and CDR2 is YYREEE in the germline V gene (reference sequence). V was cut by 4 bases and J by 6 bases, with 8 bases left in between. The CDR3 runs 11 residues. The CDR3 here is CASSLGREQYF. The CDR3 DNA reads as TGTGCCAGCAGCCTCGGGCGCGAGCAGTACTTC.

The chain is built from TRBV5-1 and TRBJ2-5; TRBD1 matches 8 bases. In germline, CDR1 is SGHRS, CDR2 YFSETQ. After removal of 7 bases from V and 4 bases from J, the junction contained 9 bases not matched to a gene. CDR3 size: 14 residues. The CDR3 loop is CASFPQGVGETQYF. DNA of the CDR3: TGCGCCAGCTTCCCACAGGGGGTAGGAGAGACCCAGTACTTC.